This T cell receptor (beta chain) derives from a study of cytomegalovirus exposure and HLA in healthy donors (dated by TCRdb to 2016 to 2017). Study-wide context: An earlier analysis of a few hundred of the donors reported under 300 Gb of sequence data and 95 million to 120 million unique TCR beta sequences obtained from 150 million to 200 million T cells. Four or five DR-DQ haplotypes were handled as single units for association and clustering, since linkage in the cohort was strong. Donor age, sex, ethnicity and CMV serostatus were compiled alongside the repertoire data. The study aimed to test whether signatures of past pathogen exposure could be identified by cataloging public T cell receptors. The study used immunosequencing to profile the T cell repertoires of 666 subjects and linked those repertoires to cytomegalovirus serostatus. In a later genetic analysis, genome-wide SNP genotypes for about three fifths of the roughly 670 donors were used, and that subset was treated as a discovery cohort. Typing coverage differed by locus: A, B, C, DRB1 and DQB1 were typed in about 629-640 donors, DQA1 in about 550, DPA1 in roughly 590, and DPB1 in roughly 450. In a later analysis, previously published TCR beta repertoires from some 640 donors were re-analyzed and high-resolution HLA genotyping was added so that TCR occurrence patterns could be studied. An early release that covered about 600 HLA-typed donors contained about 300 gigabases of sequencing data and tens of millions of unique TCR sequences. Besides the first cohort of about 730 subjects, a separate validation cohort made up of roughly 120 different subjects was used. Of the 398 genotyped donors, roughly 80% fell in the genetic ancestry cluster associated with self-reported Caucasian donors. Every discovery cohort repertoire had been produced on one sequencing platform. An earlier analysis of fewer than 750 of the donors used high-throughput TCR beta sequencing to judge whether each TCR beta V gene segment behaved as functional or pseudogenic. In the later analysis, no new phenotypic data were used to find candidate immune exposures; instead, reliance was placed on TCR beta sequences and their occurrence across donors. Across some 400 genotyped donors of the cohort, an average of approximately 240,000 unique TCR beta nucleotide sequences per donor were sequenced, and roughly 18% of those sequences were non-productive. HLA typing included class I and class II loci at four-digit resolution. The study combined high-throughput TCR immunosequencing, statistical association of individual TCRs with disease status, and machine learning to predict cytomegalovirus infection status. The research as a whole found: A further reported finding was that TCR beta sequences accurately predicted the HLA-A and HLA-B alleles for most subjects in the first cohort. Three of the identified cytomegalovirus-associated TCR beta chains were confirmed in vitro to be specific for cytomegalovirus antigens. The earlier analysis of nearly 600 of the donors excluded approximately 17 rarely observed V segments, including chromosome 9 orphons, because counts were too low. Cytomegalovirus status was reported to be diagnosed by the classifier with high specificity and sensitivity in both the original and validation cohorts. At a false discovery rate of 0.05, a later analysis linked about 17,000 TCR beta sequences to specific HLA alleles. Linkage disequilibrium might explain the correlated functional status among segregating V segments, but an unknown experimental factor could not be excluded. In a later analysis, TCR association rates were found to vary across HLA loci, with the most associated TCRs seen for DRB1 alleles and the fewest for HLA-C alleles. The cohort was sequenced for TCR beta chains only, and without alpha or paired-chain data the features that could be detected were limited. CMV serostatus was the only immune exposure information available for the cohort. Most CMV-associated TCR beta chains appeared to be HLA-restricted in a later analysis, and the HLA associations seemed to be driven largely by CMV exposure. Presence/absence analyses assumed roughly uniform sequencing depth across donors, an assumption that may not hold. In a later genetic analysis, a missense DCLRE1C variant was associated with V-gene and J-gene trimming of TCR beta chains, and the association was replicated in an independent cohort. Some IMGT-functional V segments, including TRBV6-2 and TRBV6-3, could not be told apart with the 87-base-pair reads, so those segments were excluded. Because HLA typing was missing for some donors at each locus, association tests included only the typed subset. Most TCR sequences were seen in very few donors, while some public TCRs were found in many individuals. In a later analysis, HLA-associated TCR beta chains were found to be more clonally expanded and to have lower generation probabilities than equally common non-associated chains. In a later genetic analysis, fewer N-insertions in productive TCRs were reported among donors in an Asian-associated ancestry cluster than the approximately 710-donor mean. An earlier analysis of 587 of the donors showed that most TCR beta V segments appeared in productive rearrangements either about 87% or about 30% of the time, which broadly matched IMGT annotations. A later analysis reported that several top co-occurrence clusters appeared linked to parvovirus B19, influenza, CMV and Epstein-Barr virus. A group of highly shared sequence variants was considered likely to be a technical artifact of the sequencing pipeline. Strong co-occurrence of HLA alleles, especially DR and DQ, made assigning TCR associations to individual alleles difficult. A total of fewer than 200 TCR beta chains were listed by the study as associated with cytomegalovirus. According to the authors, the approach could potentially be generalized to other disease states and immunological phenotypes.

Deletion took 2 bases off V and 7 bases off J, with a span of 15 bases between the germline ends. The germline V gene (reference sequence) specifies LNHNV as CDR1 and YYDKDF as CDR2. The CDR3 starts with the cysteine, ends with the phenylalanine, and has 15 residues. Only the CDR3 region is kept as DNA, spanning 45 bases read in frame from base 1. The cohort was made up of about 610 healthy bone marrow donors. At the time of sampling, every cohort member was nominally healthy, though immune exposures that went unrecorded were likely present. The donor tested CMV seropositive, placing the donor among the 290 or so seropositive members of the cohort. A peripheral blood sample was collected from each donor, and TCR beta sequencing was performed on peripheral blood mononuclear cells. The Qiagen DNeasy Blood Extraction Kit was used to extract genomic DNA from the blood cell samples. For this clone: This clone's antigen is unknown.

Library construction relied on the immunoSEQ multiplex PCR assay. For the multiplex PCR, a mixture combining 60 forward primers for TCR Vbeta segments and 13 reverse primers for TCR Jbeta segments was used. The CDR3 region of rearranged TCR beta genes was amplified from genomic DNA with a multiplex PCR assay. Amplified TCR beta libraries were sequenced as 87-base-pair reads on the Illumina HiSeq System. As for the authors' bioinformatics: In a later analysis, some 80 million unique TCR beta chains were counted across the 500 to 850 repertoires, and approximately 9.9 million of these chains were shared by at least two donors. A nearest-neighbor algorithm error-corrected the raw reads and collapsed the reads into unique sequences, merging closely related sequences to remove PCR and sequencing errors. CDR3 sequences were aligned to IMGT reference sequences to assign V, D and J gene segments. For a sequence to be retained, a match of at least six nucleotides to both a V gene segment and a J gene segment was required. A rearrangement counted as productive if the CDR3 had no stop codons and remained in frame with V and J, and every other rearrangement counted as non-productive. Following IMGT convention, CDR3 was defined as the stretch from the second conserved V-encoded cysteine up to the conserved J-encoded phenylalanine. The earlier analysis of about 610 of the donors excluded sequences that lacked an unambiguous match to a single V gene segment. An earlier analysis of several hundred of the donors called V segments functional above 56.7% productive rearrangements and segregating when the between-donor standard deviation exceeded 5%. To diagnose cytomegalovirus status from the catalog of TCR beta chain sequences, a statistical classification framework was built. In a later analysis, TCR nucleotide sequences were compared against IMGT/GENE-DB human TR gene sequences so that V and J genes could be assigned. A later analysis assigned CDR3 sequences and most-parsimonious VDJ recombination scenarios with the TCRdist pipeline. In a later analysis, every TCR beta chain was defined by the combination of its CDR3 amino acid sequence and its V-gene family, and reads without a unique V-gene family were dropped. As a way to deal with suspected cross-contamination and a sequencing artifact, a later analysis dropped roughly 600 nucleotide sequences that were highly shared and had low generation probability. In a later analysis, a clonal expansion index was calculated for each public chain from normalized within-repertoire ranks of inferred template counts. In a later analysis, generation probabilities were computed using a VDJ recombination model fitted to out-of-frame rearrangements, and the results were checked against IGoR. In a later analysis, hypergeometric tests were used to score TCR-TCR, TCR-HLA and TCR-CMV co-occurrence, with a repertoire-size bias correction applied to TCR pairs. To estimate false discovery rates, a later analysis permuted the HLA or CMV assignments 20 times. In a later analysis, co-occurring TCRs were grouped with DBSCAN, and TCRdist sequence similarity was added when clustering was performed within HLA-allele-positive subsets. Repertoires with fewer than 30,000 or more than 120,000 public chains, plus five repertoires with anomalous nucleotide sharing, were excluded from co-occurrence clustering. TCRdb took over this immuneACCESS table, retaining in-frame rearrangements with V and J assigned. Such tables are incomplete; in checked studies, under half of the missing clones stem from an unresolved V gene, and the remainder is unexplained. V and J calls and clone size are as listed in that table; D and trimming were resolved from the DNA. This sample's table has entries for over 100,000 clones. The ten largest account for about 1.5% of the sample.

This TCR was recovered from a woman in her forties in good health and CMV-seropositive. The sequenced sample consisted of PBMCs. The chain joins TRBV15 to TRBJ2-1, with TRBD2 as a weak D call on 6 bases. The bases read TGTGCCACCAGCAGAAACCCGGGGGAGGTTAATGAGCAGTTCTTC. This sequence encodes CATSRNPGEVNEQFF.